Listed below are T cell receptor beta chains from one sample, sequenced in a study of T cells after yellow fever vaccination. TCRdb ran MiXCR on the 5' RACE reads and lists one entry per CDR3 protein. The data contain around 250,000 distinct CDR3 sequences, about 5.2% of them singletons. This material consisted of CD4+ T cells sorted from PBMCs, taken on the day of the yellow fever booster vaccination. These receptors originate from a young man who received the YFV17D yellow fever vaccine. The conserved cysteine and the conserved F or W are not part of the CDR3 here. Only part of the rows carry a size: once, few, many, or a class if the clone is expanded.

TRBV5-1 | - | ASSPDIPGGEQY
TRBV9 | many | ASSATGEVGYT
TRBV7-2 | few | ASSLAGKPRRGGYT
TRBV10-3 | - | AISDRGRGDETQY
TRBV6-1 | few | ASSATGDRTNYGYT
TRBV12-3/TRBV12-4 | - | ASNGQQGTEAF
TRBV12-3/TRBV12-4 | many | ASSRGYQPQH
TRBV4-3 | few | ASGTPVGGGELF
TRBV11-2 | many | ASSLEPDRVVF
TRBV3-1 | many | ASSPREETQY
TRBV4-1 | - | ASSILAGGPDTQY
TRBV24-1 | - | ATSDAGTGDQETQY
TRBV5-1 | - | ASSSGMGNTGELF
TRBV7-6 | many | ASSLASGNTIY
TRBV6-1 | few | ASSPHRNEQF
TRBV9 | many | ASSVGPSSTDTQY
TRBV7-9 | - | ASSTTGTPNTIY
TRBV11-2 | few | ASSFRQGGGNEQF
TRBV3-1 | - | ASSQNGGGDSPLH
TRBV10-3 | - | AISEYGELNTEAF
TRBV7-2 | - | ASSPDRDIYNEQF
TRBV12-3/TRBV12-4 | many | ASSELGTQY
TRBV15 | few | ATSVGALGNTEAF
TRBV5-1 | many | ASSFEAGTEAF
TRBV4-3 | many | ASSQTLAGGNTDTQY
TRBV4-1 | many | ASSQPGADTQY
TRBV29-1 | many | SVGDRRHTGELF
TRBV9 | - | ASSVDPGRTYEQY
TRBV7-2 | many | ASRPAGQLGAGELF
TRBV20-1 | - | SAHTSGASDTQY
TRBV4-3 | - | ASSLGTSGDYNEQF
TRBV4-3 | - | ASSQKGNGPANSPLH
TRBV24-1 | few | ATSAGSSIYSNQPQH
TRBV24-1 | - | ATSDPEAF
TRBV3-1 | - | ASSQMNGRPPI
TRBV20-1 | few | SARVGVMNTEAF
TRBV7-2 | many | ASSLRYRDDQPQH
TRBV7-9 | many | ASSLGRRATNEKLF
TRBV18 | - | ASSPPSPTDTQY
TRBV7-9 | many | ASSLVSSGNTIY
TRBV5-5 | - | ASQTGGTGELF
TRBV19 | many | ASSIQWGGNQPQH
TRBV20-1 | - | SARGDRGPPGEKLF
TRBV24-1 | many | ATSDSGRAKNIQY
TRBV5-1 | few | ASSLSGQGLSPLH
TRBV5-1 | - | ASSLLGGQGANGQY
TRBV6-6 | many | ASSYSLVNEKLF
TRBV12-3/TRBV12-4 | few | ASSWALNTEAF
TRBV12-3/TRBV12-4 | few | ASSGPEAHEQF
TRBV7-8 | - | ASSLTRTRQGPNTGELF
TRBV2 | many | ASSEARTGGDEQF
TRBV4-2 | - | ASSPSGTPGEQF
TRBV6-6 | few | ASTDWGGISGNTIY
TRBV6-2/TRBV6-3 | many | ASGNRDVGQPQH
TRBV6-5 | - | ASSYSGRPNTGELF